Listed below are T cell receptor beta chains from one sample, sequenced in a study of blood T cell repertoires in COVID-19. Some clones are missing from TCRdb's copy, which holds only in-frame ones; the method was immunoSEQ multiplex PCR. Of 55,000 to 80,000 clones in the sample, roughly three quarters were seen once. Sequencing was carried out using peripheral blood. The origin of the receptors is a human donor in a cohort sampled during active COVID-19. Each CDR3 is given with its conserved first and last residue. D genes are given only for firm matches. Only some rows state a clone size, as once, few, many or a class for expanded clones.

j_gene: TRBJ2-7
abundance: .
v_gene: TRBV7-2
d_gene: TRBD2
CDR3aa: CASSLDGGWVDEQYF
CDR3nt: TGTGCCAGCAGCTTAGACGGGGGGTGGGTCGACGAGCAGTACTTC

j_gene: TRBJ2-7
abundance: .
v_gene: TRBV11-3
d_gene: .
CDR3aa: CASSLRQGSYEQYF
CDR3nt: TGTGCCAGCAGCTTGAGGCAGGGCTCCTACGAGCAGTACTTC

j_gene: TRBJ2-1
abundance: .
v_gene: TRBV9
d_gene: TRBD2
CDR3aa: CASSPGGLADNEQFF
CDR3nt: TGTGCCAGCAGCCCTGGGGGACTAGCGGACAATGAGCAGTTCTTC

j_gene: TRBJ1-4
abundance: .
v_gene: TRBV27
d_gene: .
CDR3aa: CASSPPGEGWEKLFF
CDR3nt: TGTGCCAGCAGTCCCCCAGGGGAGGGGTGGGAAAAACTGTTTTTT

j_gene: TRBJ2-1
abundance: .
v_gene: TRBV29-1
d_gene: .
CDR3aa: CSAEGHTYNEQFF
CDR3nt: TGCAGCGCAGAGGGACATACCTACAATGAGCAGTTCTTC

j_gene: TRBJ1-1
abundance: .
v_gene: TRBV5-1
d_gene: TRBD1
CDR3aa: CASSLALTGGGTEAFF
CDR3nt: TGCGCCAGCAGCTTGGCCCTGACAGGGGGAGGGACTGAAGCTTTCTTT

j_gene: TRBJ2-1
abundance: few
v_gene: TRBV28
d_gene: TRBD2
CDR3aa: CASSPWGGGSVNEQFF
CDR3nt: TGTGCCAGCAGTCCGTGGGGGGGTGGCTCGGTTAATGAGCAGTTCTTC

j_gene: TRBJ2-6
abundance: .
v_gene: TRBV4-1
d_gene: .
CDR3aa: CASSQRDSGANVLTF
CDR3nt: TGCGCCAGCAGCCAGAGAGACTCTGGGGCCAACGTCCTGACTTTC

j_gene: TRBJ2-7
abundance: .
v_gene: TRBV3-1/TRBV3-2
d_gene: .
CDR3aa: CASSQDLDEQYF
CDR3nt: TGTGCCAGCAGCCAAGATCTCGACGAGCAGTACTTC

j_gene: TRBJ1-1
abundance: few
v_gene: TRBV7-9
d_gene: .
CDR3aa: CASSPSGRSTEAFF
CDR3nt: TGTGCCAGCAGCCCGAGCGGGAGAAGCACTGAAGCTTTCTTT

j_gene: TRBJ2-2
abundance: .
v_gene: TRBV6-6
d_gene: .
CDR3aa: CASSYPLGDGELFF
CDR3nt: TGTGCCAGCAGTTACCCCCTCGGGGACGGGGAGCTGTTTTTT

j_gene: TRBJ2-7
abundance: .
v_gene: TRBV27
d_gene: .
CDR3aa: CASSRKGQGTSYEQYF
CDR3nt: TGTGCCAGCAGCCGCAAGGGCCAGGGGACATCCTACGAGCAGTACTTC

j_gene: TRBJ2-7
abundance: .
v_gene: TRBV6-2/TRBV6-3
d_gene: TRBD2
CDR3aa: CASSYSGLAGPPNLYEQYF
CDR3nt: TGTGCCAGCAGTTACTCTGGGCTAGCGGGCCCACCTAACCTCTACGAGCAGTACTTC

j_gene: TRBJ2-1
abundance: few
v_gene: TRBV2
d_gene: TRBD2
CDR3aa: CASSDPGLGTHNEQFF
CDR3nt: TGTGCCAGCAGCGATCCGGGACTAGGTACCCACAATGAGCAGTTCTTC

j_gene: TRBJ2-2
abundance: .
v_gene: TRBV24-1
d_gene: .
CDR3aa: CATRDLGATGELFF
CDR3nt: TGTGCCACTCGGGACCTGGGGGCAACCGGGGAGCTGTTTTTT

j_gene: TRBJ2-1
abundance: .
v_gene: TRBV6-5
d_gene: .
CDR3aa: CASSRGSGDNEQFF
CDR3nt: TGTGCCAGCAGTAGGGGATCAGGGGACAATGAGCAGTTCTTC

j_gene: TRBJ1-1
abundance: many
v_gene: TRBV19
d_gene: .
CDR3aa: CASSRPGLNTEAFF
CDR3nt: TGTGCCAGTAGCCGCCCAGGGCTGAACACTGAAGCTTTCTTT

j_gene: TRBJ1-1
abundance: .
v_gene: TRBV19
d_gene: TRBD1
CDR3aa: CASSSRGQGNTEAFF
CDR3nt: TGTGCCAGTAGTAGCAGGGGGCAAGGGAACACTGAAGCTTTCTTT

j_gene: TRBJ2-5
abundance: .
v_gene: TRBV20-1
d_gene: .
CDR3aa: CSASSLETQYF
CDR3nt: TGCAGTGCTTCTAGTTTGGAGACCCAGTACTTC

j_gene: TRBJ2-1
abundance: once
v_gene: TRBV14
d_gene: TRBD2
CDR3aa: CASSPRLAGEVEQFF
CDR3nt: TGTGCCAGCAGCCCGCGACTAGCGGGAGAGGTTGAGCAGTTCTTC

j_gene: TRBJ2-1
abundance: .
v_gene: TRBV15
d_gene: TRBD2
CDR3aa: CATSRPGLVFEQFF
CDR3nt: TGTGCCACCAGCAGACCCGGACTAGTGTTTGAGCAGTTCTTC

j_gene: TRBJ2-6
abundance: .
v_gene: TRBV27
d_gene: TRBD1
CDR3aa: CASSLRQGARGGANVLTF
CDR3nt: TGTGCCAGCAGTTTAAGACAGGGGGCGCGGGGTGGGGCCAACGTCCTGACTTTC

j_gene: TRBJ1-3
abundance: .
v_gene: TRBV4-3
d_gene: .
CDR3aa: CASSQDHGNTIYF
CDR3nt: TGCGCCAGCAGCCAAGATCATGGCAACACCATATATTTT

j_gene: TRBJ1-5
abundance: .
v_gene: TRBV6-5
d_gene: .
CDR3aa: CASSTQQSSNQPQHF
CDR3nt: TGTGCCAGCAGCACACAGCAGAGTAGCAATCAGCCCCAGCATTTT

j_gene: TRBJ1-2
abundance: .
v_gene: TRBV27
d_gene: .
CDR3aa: CASSHNRVNYGYTF
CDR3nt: TGTGCCAGCAGTCACAACCGGGTCAACTATGGCTACACCTTC

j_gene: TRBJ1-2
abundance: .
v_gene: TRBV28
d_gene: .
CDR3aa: CASSPSDLYGYTF
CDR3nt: TGTGCCAGCAGCCCTTCCGACTTGTATGGCTACACCTTC

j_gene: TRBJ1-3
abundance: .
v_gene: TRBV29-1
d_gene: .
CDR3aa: CSVAVGAGNTIYF
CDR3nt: TGCAGCGTCGCTGTCGGGGCTGGAAACACCATATATTTT

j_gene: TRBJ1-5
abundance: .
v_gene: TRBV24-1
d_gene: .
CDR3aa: CATSDTGRGNQPQHF
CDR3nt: TGTGCCACCAGTGATACCGGACGGGGGAATCAGCCCCAGCATTTT

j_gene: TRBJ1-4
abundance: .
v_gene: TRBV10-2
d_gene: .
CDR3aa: CASNSIGAMEKLFF
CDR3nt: TGCGCCAGCAATTCAATTGGGGCTATGGAAAAACTGTTTTTT

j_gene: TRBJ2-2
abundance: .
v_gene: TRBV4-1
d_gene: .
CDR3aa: CASSQVRFPNTGELFF
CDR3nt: TGCGCCAGCAGCCAAGTTCGGTTCCCGAACACCGGGGAGCTGTTTTTT

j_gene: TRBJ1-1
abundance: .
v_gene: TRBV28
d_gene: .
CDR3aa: CASSLIGVSALSTEAFF
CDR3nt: TGTGCCAGCAGTTTAATCGGGGTGTCCGCATTGAGCACTGAAGCTTTCTTT

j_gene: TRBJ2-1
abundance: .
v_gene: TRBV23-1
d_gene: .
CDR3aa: CASSQASRSSYNEQFF
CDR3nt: TGCGCCAGCAGTCAAGCTAGCCGGAGCTCCTACAATGAGCAGTTCTTC

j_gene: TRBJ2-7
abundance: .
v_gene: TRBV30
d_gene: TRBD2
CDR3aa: CAWSVGLAVSYEQYF
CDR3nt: TGTGCCTGGAGTGTTGGACTAGCGGTCTCCTACGAGCAGTACTTC

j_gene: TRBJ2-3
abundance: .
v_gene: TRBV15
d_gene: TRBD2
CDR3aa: CATSRVWTSGKDTQYF
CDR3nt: TGTGCCACCAGCAGAGTGTGGACTAGCGGGAAAGATACGCAGTATTTT

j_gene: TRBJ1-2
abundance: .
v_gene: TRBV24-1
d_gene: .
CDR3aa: CATSEGGSPNYGYTF
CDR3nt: TGTGCCACCAGTGAGGGAGGGTCACCGAACTATGGCTACACCTTC

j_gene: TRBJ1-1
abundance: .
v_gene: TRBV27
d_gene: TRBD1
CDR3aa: CASSLLGEGTQGMFTEAFF
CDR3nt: TGTGCCAGCAGTTTACTTGGAGAGGGGACACAGGGGATGTTCACTGAAGCTTTCTTT

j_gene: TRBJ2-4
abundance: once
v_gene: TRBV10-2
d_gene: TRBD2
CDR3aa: CASSDGLAGGFLNIQYF
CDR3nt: TGCGCCAGCAGCGACGGCCTAGCGGGAGGATTTCTAAACATTCAGTACTTC

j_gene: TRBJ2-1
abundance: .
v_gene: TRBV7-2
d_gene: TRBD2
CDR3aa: CASKAGAGSGQFF
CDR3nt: TGTGCCAGCAAAGCGGGAGCGGGATCCGGGCAGTTCTTC

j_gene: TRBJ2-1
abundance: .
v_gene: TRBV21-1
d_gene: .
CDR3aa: CASSKVQGLNRNEQFF
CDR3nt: TGTGCCAGCAGCAAAGTCCAGGGATTAAACAGAAATGAGCAGTTCTTC

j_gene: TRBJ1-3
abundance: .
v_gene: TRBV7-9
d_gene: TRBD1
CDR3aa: CASSSPDRGNTIYF
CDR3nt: TGTGCCAGCAGCTCACCGGACAGGGGTAACACCATATATTTT

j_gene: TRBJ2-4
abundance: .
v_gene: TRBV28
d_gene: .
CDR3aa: CASSLGRVPKNIQYF
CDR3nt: TGTGCCAGCAGTTTGGGCAGGGTACCCAAAAACATTCAGTACTTC

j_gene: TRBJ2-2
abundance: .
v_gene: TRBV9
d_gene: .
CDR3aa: CASSVTVANTGELFF
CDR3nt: TGTGCCAGCAGCGTAACGGTCGCGAACACCGGGGAGCTGTTTTTT

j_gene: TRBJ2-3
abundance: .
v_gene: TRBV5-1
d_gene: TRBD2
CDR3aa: CASVPGTKAADTQYF
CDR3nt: TGCGCCAGCGTACCCGGGACTAAGGCTGCAGATACGCAGTATTTT

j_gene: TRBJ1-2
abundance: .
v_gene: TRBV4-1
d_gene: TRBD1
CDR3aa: CASSQTGTGYGYTF
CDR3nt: TGCGCCAGCAGCCAGACCGGGACAGGGTATGGCTACACCTTC

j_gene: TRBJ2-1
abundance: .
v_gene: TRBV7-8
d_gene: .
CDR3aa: CASSPLTLTPIYNEQFF
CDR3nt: TGTGCCAGCAGCCCCCTAACCCTCACGCCCATCTACAATGAGCAGTTCTTC

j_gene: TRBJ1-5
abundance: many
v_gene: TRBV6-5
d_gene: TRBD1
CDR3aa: CASRTGGNQPQHF
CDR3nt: TGTGCCAGCAGGACAGGGGGTAATCAGCCCCAGCATTTT

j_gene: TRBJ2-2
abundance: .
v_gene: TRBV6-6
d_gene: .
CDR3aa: CASSYGQGNTGELFF
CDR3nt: TGTGCCAGCAGTTACGGGCAGGGAAACACCGGGGAGCTGTTTTTT

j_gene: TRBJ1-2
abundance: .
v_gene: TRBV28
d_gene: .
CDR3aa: CASSSSTRQNYGYTF
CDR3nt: .

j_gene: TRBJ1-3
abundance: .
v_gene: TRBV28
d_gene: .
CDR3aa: CASSFGGTRDTIYF
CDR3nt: TGTGCCAGCAGTTTTGGCGGCACTCGGGACACCATATATTTT

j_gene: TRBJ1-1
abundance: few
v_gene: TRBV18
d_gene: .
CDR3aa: CASSPSGMNTEAFF
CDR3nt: TGTGCCAGCTCACCTTCAGGGATGAACACTGAAGCTTTCTTT

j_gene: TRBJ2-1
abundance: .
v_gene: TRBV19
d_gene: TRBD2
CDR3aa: CASRGRTSGSYNEQFF
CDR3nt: TGTGCCAGTAGAGGCCGGACTAGCGGCAGTTACAATGAGCAGTTCTTC

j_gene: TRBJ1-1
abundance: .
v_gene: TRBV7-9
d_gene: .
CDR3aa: CASSLGVGAAFF
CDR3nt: TGTGCCAGCAGCTTAGGCGTGGGGGCAGCTTTCTTT

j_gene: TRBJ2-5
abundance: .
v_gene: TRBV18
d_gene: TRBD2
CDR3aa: CASSPPGLAGGRGETQYF
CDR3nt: TGTGCCAGCTCACCACCGGGACTAGCGGGAGGCCGGGGAGAGACCCAGTACTTC

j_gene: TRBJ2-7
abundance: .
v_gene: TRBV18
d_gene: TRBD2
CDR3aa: CASSPGTSGYEQYF
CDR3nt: TGTGCCAGCTCACCGGGGACTAGCGGCTACGAGCAGTACTTC

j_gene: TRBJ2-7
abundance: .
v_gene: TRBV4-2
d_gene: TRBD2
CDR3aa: CASSQDESGRAYEQYF
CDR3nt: TGTGCCAGCAGCCAGGACGAGAGCGGGAGGGCCTACGAGCAGTACTTC

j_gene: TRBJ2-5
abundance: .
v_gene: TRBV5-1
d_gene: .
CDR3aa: CASSRTQETQYF
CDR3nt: TGCGCCAGCTCCAGGACTCAAGAGACCCAGTACTTC

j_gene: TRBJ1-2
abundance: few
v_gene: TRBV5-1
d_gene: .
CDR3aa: CASSPGRVADGYTF
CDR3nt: TGCGCCAGCAGCCCCGGCAGGGTGGCGGATGGCTACACCTTC

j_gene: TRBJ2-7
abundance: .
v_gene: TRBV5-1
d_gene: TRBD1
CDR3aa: CASRATFQGAISYEQYF
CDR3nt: TGCGCCAGCAGAGCTACTTTCCAGGGGGCAATTTCCTACGAGCAGTACTTC

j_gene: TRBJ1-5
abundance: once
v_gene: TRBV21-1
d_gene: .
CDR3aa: CASRHDPGQGAGRGQPQHF
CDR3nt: TGTGCCAGCAGGCATGATCCGGGACAGGGGGCCGGGCGAGGTCAGCCCCAGCATTTT